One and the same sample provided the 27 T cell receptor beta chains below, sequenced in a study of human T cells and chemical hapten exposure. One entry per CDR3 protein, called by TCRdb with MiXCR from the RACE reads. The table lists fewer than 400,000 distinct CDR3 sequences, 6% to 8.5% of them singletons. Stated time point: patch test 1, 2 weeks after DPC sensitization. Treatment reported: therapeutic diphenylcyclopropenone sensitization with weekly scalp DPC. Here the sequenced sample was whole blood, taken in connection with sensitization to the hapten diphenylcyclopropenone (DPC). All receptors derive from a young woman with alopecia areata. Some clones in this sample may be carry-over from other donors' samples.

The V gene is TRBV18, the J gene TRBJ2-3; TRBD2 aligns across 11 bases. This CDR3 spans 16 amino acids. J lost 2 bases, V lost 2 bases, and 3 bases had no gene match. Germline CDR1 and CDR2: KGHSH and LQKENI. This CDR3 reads CASSPTSGGTTDTQYF. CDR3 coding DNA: TGTGCCAGCTCACCAACTAGCGGGGGAACCACAGATACGCAGTATTTT. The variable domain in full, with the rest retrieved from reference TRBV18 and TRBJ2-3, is NAGVMQNPRHLVRRRGQEARLRCSPMKGHSHVYWYRQLPEEGLKFMVYLQKENIIDESGMPKERFSAEFPKEGPSILRIQQVVRGDSAAYFCASSPTSGGTTDTQYFGPGTRLTVL.

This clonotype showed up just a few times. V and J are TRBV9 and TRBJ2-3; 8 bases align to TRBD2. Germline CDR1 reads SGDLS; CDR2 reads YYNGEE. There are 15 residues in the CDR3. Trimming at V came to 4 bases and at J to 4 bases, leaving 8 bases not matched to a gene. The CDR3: CASSPEPGLADTQYF. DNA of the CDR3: TGTGCCAGCAGCCCGGAACCGGGACTAGCAGATACGCAGTATTTT.

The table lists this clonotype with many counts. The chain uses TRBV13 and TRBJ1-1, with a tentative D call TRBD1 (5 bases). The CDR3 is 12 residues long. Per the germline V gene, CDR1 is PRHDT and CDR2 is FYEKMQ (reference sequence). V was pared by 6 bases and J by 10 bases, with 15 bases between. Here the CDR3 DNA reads TGTGCCAGCAGTTGGGGCCGGGGTCCAGCTTTCTTT. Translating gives CASSWGRGPAFF. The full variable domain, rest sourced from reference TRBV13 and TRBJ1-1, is AAGVIQSPRHLIKEKRETATLKCYPIPRHDTVYWYQQGPGQDPQFLISFYEKMQSDKGSIPDRFSAQQFSDYHSELNMSSLELGDSALYFCASSWGRGPAFFGQGTRLTVV.

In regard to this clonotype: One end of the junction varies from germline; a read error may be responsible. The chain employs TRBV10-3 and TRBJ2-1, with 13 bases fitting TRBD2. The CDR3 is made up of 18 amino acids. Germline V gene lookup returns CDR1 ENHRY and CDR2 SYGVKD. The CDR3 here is CAITETSGGRLIGNEQFF. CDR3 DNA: TGTGCCATCACTGAGACTAGCGGGGGGCGGCTCATCGGAAATGAGCAGTTCTTC.

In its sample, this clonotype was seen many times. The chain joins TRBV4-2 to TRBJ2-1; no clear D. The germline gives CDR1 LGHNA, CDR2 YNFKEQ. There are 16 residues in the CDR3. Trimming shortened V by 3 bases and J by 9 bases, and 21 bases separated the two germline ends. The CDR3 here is CASSHPRTSTAIEQFF. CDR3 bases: TGTGCCAGCAGCCATCCCCGGACGTCGACGGCCATTGAGCAGTTCTTC.

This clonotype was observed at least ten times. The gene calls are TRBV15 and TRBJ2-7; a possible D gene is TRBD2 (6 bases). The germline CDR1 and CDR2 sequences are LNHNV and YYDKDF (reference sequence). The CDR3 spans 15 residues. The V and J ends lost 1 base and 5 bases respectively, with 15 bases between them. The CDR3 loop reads CATSRGDSVLDEQYF. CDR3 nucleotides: TGTGCCACCAGCAGAGGGGACTCGGTCCTCGACGAGCAGTACTTC.

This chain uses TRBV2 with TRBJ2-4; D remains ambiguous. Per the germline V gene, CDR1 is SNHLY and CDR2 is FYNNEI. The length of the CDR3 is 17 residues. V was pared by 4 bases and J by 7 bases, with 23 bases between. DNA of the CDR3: TGTGCCAGCAGTGGGAATTTGGAGAGCGCAGGTCGGAACATTCAGTACTTC. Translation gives CASSGNLESAGRNIQYF.

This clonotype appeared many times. The CDR3 protein is CASSGGRDRGHEQYF. Here the CDR3 DNA reads TGTGCCAGCAGTGGGGGCCGGGACAGGGGCCACGAGCAGTACTTC. The chain uses TRBV28 and TRBJ2-7; 10 positions match TRBD1. The CDR3 has 15 residues. The ends lost 5 bases at V and 5 bases at J; junction bases unmatched: 9. In germline, CDR1 is MDHEN, CDR2 SYDVKM.

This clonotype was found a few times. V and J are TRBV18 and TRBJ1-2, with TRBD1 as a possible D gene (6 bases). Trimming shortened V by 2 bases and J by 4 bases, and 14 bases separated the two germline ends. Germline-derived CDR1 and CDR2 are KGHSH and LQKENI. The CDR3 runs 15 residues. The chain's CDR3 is CASSPIQGSGYGYTF. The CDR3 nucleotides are TGTGCCAGCTCACCAATACAGGGATCGGGCTATGGCTACACCTTC.

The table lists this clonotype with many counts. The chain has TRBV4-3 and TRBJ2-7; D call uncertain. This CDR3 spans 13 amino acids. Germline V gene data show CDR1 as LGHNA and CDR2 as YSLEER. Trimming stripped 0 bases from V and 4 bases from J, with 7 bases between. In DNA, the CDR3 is TGCGCCAGCAGCCAAGAAGTGGGGTACGAGCAGTACTTC. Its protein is CASSQEVGYEQYF.

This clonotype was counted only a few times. CDR3 DNA sequence: TGTGCCAGCAGCTTAGGAGGAGGCCGGGGGGTCGCCACAGATACGCAGTATTTT. This translates into CASSLGGGRGVATDTQYF. The chain is built from TRBV7-2 and TRBJ2-3; TRBD2 aligns across 7 bases. V lost 1 base, J lost 2 bases, and 12 bases stayed unmatched. This CDR3 is 18 amino acids long. Germline V gives CDR1 SGHTA, CDR2 FQGNSA.

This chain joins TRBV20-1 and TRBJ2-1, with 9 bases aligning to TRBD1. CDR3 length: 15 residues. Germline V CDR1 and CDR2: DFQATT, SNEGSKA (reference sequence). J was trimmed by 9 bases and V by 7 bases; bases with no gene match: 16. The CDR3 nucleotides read TGCAGTGTTAAGCGCCGGGACAGGGCGTCCGGTGAGCAGTTCTTC. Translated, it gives CSVKRRDRASGEQFF.

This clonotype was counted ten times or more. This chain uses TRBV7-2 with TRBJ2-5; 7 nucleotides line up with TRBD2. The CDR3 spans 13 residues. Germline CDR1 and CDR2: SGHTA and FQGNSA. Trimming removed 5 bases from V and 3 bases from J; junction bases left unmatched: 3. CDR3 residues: CASSLGGEETQYF. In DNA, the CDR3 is TGTGCCAGCAGCCTGGGGGGGGAAGAGACCCAGTACTTC.

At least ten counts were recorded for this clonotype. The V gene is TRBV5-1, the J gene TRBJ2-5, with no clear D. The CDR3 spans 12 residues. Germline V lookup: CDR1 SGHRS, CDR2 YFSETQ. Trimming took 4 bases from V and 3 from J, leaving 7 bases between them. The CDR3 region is CASSPSKETQYF. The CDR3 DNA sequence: TGCGCCAGCAGCCCATCAAAAGAGACCCAGTACTTC.

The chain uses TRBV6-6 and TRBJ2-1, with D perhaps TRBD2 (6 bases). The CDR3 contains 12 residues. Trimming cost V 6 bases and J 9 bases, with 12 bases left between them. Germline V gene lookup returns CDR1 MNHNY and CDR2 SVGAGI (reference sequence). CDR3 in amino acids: CASREGDREQFF. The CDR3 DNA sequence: TGTGCCAGCAGGGAGGGAGATCGTGAGCAGTTCTTC.

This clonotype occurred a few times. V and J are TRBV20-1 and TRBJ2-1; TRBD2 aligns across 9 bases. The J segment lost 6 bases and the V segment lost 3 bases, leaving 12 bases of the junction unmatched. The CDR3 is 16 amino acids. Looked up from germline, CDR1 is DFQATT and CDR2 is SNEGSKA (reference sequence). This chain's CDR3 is CSASFGPSGVGNEQFF. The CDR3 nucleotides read TGCAGTGCTAGCTTTGGTCCTAGCGGGGTCGGCAATGAGCAGTTCTTC.

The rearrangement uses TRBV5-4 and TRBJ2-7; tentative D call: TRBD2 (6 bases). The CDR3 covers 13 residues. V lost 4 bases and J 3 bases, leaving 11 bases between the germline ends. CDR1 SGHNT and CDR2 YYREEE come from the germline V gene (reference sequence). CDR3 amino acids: CASSAGTFYEQYF. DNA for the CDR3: TGTGCCAGCAGCGCCGGGACTTTCTACGAGCAGTACTTC.

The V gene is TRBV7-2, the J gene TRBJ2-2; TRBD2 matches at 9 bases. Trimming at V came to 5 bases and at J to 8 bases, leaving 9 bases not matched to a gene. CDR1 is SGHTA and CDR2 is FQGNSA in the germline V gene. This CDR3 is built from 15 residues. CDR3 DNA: TGTGCCAGCAGCCGCCCGACTAGCGGAAGGGGGGAGCTGTTTTTT. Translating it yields CASSRPTSGRGELFF.

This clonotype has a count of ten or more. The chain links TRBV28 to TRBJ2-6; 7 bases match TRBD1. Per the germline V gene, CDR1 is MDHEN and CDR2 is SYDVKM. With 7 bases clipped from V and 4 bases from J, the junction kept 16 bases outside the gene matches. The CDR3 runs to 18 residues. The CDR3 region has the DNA TGTGCCAGCACCTCCCCAGATGACAGGGCATCAGGGGCCAACGTCCTGACTTTC. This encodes CASTSPDDRASGANVLTF.

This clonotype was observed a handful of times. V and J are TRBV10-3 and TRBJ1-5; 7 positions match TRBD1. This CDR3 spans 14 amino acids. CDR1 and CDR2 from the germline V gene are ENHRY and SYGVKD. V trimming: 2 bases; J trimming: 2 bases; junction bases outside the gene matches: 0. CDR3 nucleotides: TGTGCCATCAGTGAGGGACAGGGCAATCAGCCCCAGCATTTT. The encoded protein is CAISEGQGNQPQHF.

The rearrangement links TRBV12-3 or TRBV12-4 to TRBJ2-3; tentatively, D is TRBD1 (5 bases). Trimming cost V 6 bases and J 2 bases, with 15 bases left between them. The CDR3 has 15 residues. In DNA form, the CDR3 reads TGTGCCAGCAGCCCCCCGACAGAAGCCACAGATACGCAGTATTTT. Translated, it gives CASSPPTEATDTQYF.

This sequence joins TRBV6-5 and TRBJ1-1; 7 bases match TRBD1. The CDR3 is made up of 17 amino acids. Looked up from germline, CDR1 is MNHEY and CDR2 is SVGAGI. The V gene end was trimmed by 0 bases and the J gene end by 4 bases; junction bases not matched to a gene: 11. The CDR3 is CASSYSRAQGFSTEAFF. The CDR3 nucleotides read TGTGCCAGCAGTTACTCGAGGGCACAGGGGTTTAGCACTGAAGCTTTCTTT.

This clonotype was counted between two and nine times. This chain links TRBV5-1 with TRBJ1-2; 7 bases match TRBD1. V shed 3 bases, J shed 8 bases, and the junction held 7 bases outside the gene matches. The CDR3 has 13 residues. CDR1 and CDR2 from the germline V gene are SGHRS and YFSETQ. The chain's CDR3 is CASSSDRVEGYTF. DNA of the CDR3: TGCGCCAGCAGCTCCGACAGGGTAGAAGGCTACACCTTC.

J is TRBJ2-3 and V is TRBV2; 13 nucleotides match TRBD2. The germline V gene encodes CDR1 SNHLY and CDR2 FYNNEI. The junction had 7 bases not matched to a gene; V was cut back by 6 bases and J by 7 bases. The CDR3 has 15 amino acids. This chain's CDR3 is CASRKLAGGPHTQYF. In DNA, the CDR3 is TGTGCCAGCAGGAAACTAGCGGGGGGGCCCCATACGCAGTATTTT.

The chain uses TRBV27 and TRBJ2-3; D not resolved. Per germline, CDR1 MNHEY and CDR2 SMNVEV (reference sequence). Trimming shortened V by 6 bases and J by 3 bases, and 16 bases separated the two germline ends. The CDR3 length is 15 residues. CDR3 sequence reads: CASRTGAGGTDTQYF. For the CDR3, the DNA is TGTGCCAGCAGGACCGGAGCAGGTGGGACAGATACGCAGTATTTT.

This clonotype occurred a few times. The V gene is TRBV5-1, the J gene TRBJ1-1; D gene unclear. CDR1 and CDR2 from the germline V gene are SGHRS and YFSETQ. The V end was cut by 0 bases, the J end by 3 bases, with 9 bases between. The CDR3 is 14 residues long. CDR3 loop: CASSLELLDTEAFF. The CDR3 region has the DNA TGCGCCAGCAGCTTGGAATTGTTGGACACTGAAGCTTTCTTT.

Written as DNA, the CDR3 is TGTGCCATCCAGCAAAGGGGCGAGGCAGATACGCAGTATTTT. Amino acid sequence: CAIQQRGEADTQYF. V is TRBV10-3 and J is TRBJ2-3; possibly TRBD1 for D (5 bases). Trimming stripped 8 bases from V and 4 bases from J, with 16 bases between. The CDR3 is made up of 14 amino acids. The germline gives CDR1 ENHRY, CDR2 SYGVKD.